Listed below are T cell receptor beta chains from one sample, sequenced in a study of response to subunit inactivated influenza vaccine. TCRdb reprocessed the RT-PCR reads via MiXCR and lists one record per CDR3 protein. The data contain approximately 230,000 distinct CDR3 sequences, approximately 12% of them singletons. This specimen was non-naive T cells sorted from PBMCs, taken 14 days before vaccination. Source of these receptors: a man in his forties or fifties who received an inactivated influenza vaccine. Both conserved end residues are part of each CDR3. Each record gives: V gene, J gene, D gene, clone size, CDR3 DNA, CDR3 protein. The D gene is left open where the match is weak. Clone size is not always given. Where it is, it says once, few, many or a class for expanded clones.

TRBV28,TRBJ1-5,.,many,TGTGCCAGCAGTTTGACAGCCAATCAGCCCCAGCATTTT,CASSLTANQPQHF
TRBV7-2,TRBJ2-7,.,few,TGTGCCAGCAGCCCTGCCCGGGACCGACATACGAGCATGGACTTC,CASSPARDRHTSMDF
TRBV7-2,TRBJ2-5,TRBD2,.,TGTGCCAGCAGCCAGGCGGGGGATTCCCAAGAGACCCAGTACTTC,CASSQAGDSQETQYF
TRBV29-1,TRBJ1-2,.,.,TGCAGCGCCGCGACAGGAACTAACTATGGCTACACCTTC,CSAATGTNYGYTF
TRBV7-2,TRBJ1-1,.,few,TGTGCCAGCAGCTTAAGACAGGAAACTGAAGCTTTCTTT,CASSLRQETEAFF
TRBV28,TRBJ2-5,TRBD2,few,TGTGCCAGCAGTTTTGCGGGGGGGCAGGAGACCCAGTACTTC,CASSFAGGQETQYF
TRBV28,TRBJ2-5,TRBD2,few,TGTGCCAGCAGTTATGGCGGGAGGGCCGTAGAGACCCAGTACTTC,CASSYGGRAVETQYF
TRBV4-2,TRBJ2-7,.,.,TGTGCCAGCAGGCCCGGCTCCGGGTCCTACGAGCAGTACTTC,CASRPGSGSYEQYF
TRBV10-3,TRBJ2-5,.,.,TGTGCCATCAGTGCTTCCGGTCGGGAGACCCAGTACTTC,CAISASGRETQYF
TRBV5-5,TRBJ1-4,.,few,TGTGCCAGCAGTCGAGACAGATCAACTAATGAAAAACTGTTTTTT,CASSRDRSTNEKLFF
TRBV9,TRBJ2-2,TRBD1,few,TGTGCCAGCAGCGTCGGGACAGTGCACACCGGGGAGCTGTTTTTT,CASSVGTVHTGELFF
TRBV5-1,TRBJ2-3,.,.,TGCGCCAGCAGCTTGGGCGGGCCCGGGCAGTATTTT,CASSLGGPGQYF
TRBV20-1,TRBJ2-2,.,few,TGCAGTGCTCCCGAGGGGGGGAGGGTGAACACCGGGGAGCTGTTTTTT,CSAPEGGRVNTGELFF
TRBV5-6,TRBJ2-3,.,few,TGTGCCAGCAGCTTGACGCGGGGTCAAGGCGATACGCAGTATTTT,CASSLTRGQGDTQYF
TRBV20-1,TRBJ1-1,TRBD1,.,TGCAGTGTTAACCGGGACAGGGGGAGGACTGAAGCTTTCTTT,CSVNRDRGRTEAFF
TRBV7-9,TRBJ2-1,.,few,TGTGCCAGCAGCTTAGAAGGCCTGGTGTACAATGAGCAGTTCTTC,CASSLEGLVYNEQFF
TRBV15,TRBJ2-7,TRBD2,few,TGTGCCACCAGCAGAGATCAGGGACTAGCGGGAAACTACGAGCAGTACTTC,CATSRDQGLAGNYEQYF